This entry is about one T cell receptor beta chain. This specimen belongs to a study of blood T cell repertoires in COVID-19. Turning to the study itself: T cells, B-cell-depleted T cells, or PBMCs provided the cDNA or gDNA that served as material.

With 4 bases removed from V and 5 bases from J, the gap between germline ends came to 14 bases. The CDR3 covers 14 residues. Germline V lookup: CDR1 MNHEY, CDR2 SVGEGT. Using immunoSEQ multiplex PCR, the repertoire was profiled, and TCRdb retains in-frame clones only, with some absent. Counted here are about 130,000 clones, approximately 85% occurring once; the ten biggest clones make up 6.6%. This receptor was obtained from a man aged 80 or over with active or convalescent COVID-19. V and J are TRBV6-2 or TRBV6-3 and TRBJ2-5; weak D call: TRBD2 (6 bases). Sequencing was done on a sample of peripheral blood. Written as DNA, the CDR3 is TGTGCCAGCAGTTCATATTCAGGGAGGGAGACCCAGTACTTC. Its translation is CASSSYSGRETQYF.